The source of this T cell receptor beta chain is a study of blood T cell repertoires in COVID-19. Study-wide background: Acute-phase and convalescent COVID-19 samples originated in the United States, Italy and Spain.

Cohort assignment relied on participant-reported clinical history. This clone was found a few times. Profiled with immunoSEQ multiplex PCR; TCRdb holds only in-frame clones, not every one. The profile shows about 230,000 clones, roughly 90% of them singletons. The CDR3 consists of 15 residues. The V and J ends lost 5 bases and 5 bases, in that order; junction bases with no gene match: 11. In germline, CDR1 is MDHEN, CDR2 SYDVKM. The chain combines TRBV28 with TRBJ1-2; 7 bases align to TRBD1. The sequence was obtained from a woman in her twenties or thirties with acute COVID-19. Sequencing was done on a sample of PBMCs or T cells enriched from blood (not recorded which). The chain's CDR3 is CASSPYETGVYGYTF. Written as DNA, the CDR3 is TGTGCCAGCAGTCCCTATGAAACAGGGGTGTATGGCTACACCTTC.